The 2 T cell receptor beta chains listed next were all sequenced from one sample in a study of blood T cell repertoires in COVID-19 (dated by TCRdb to 2020 to 2022). Receptor amplification or capture employed the immunoSEQ multiplex PCR assay. TCRdb holds this immuneACCESS table with in-frame rearrangements only. Some clones are missing; in checked studies, unresolved V genes explain under half, and the rest has no known cause. Here the sample has about 360,000 clones; approximately 86% occur a single time. The ten largest clonotypes hold under 8.5% of the sample. Sample: peripheral blood. These TCRs come from a woman in her fifties or sixties with COVID-19, enrolled during active disease.

This sequence joins TRBV29-1 and TRBJ2-2; D may be TRBD2 (6 bases). The germline gives CDR1 SQVTM, CDR2 ANQGSEA. The CDR3 has 11 residues. Deletions cut 7 bases from V and 7 bases from J, with 10 bases between. CDR3 bases: TGCAGCGGGAGGGGAATCGGGGAGCTGTTTTTT. Amino acids: CSGRGIGELFF.

The chain links TRBV5-1 to TRBJ2-7; TRBD1 is a possible D gene (6 bases). This CDR3 spans 12 amino acids. V lost 4 bases to trimming and J lost 6 bases, with 11 bases between them. Germline values: CDR1 SGHRS, CDR2 YFSETQ. The CDR3 nucleotides are TGCGCCAGCAGCGTCACAGGGACCGAGCAGTACTTC. It yields the protein CASSVTGTEQYF.